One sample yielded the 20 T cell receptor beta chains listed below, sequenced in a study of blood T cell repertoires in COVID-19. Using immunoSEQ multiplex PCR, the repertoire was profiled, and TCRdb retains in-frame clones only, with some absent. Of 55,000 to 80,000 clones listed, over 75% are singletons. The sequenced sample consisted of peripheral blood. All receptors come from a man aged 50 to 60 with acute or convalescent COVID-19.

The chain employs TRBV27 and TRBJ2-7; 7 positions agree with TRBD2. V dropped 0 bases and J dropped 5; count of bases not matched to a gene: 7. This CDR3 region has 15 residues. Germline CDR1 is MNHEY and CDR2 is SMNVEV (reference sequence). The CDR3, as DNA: TGTGCCAGCAGTTTATCTGGGGGGGGGTTCCACGAGCAGTACTTC. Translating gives CASSLSGGGFHEQYF.

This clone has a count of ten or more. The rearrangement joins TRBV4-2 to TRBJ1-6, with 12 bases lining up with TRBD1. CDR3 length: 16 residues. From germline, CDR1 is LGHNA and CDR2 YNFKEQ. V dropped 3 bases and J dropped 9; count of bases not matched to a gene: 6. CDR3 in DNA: TGTGCCAGCAGCCACGACGGGACAGGGGGCGTTTCACCCCTCCACTTT. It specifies CASSHDGTGGVSPLHF.

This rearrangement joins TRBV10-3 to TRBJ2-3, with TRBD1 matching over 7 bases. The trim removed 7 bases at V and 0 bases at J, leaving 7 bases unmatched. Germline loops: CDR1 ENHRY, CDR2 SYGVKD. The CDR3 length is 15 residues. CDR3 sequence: CAIKGQDASTDTQYF. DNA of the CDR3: TGTGCCATCAAAGGACAGGATGCTAGCACAGATACGCAGTATTTT.

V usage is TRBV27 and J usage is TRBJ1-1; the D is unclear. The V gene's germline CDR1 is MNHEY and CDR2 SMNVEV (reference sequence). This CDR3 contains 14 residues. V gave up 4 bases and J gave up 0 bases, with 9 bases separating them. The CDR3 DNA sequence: TGTGCCAGCAGTTCACAAGTAATGAACACTGAAGCTTTCTTT. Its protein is CASSSQVMNTEAFF.

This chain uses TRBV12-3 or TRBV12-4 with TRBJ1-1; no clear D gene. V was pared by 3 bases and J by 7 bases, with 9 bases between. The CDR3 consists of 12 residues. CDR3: CASSLERREAFF. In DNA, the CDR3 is TGTGCCAGCAGTTTGGAGCGCCGTGAAGCTTTCTTT.

The CDR3 loop reads CAISEARATGELFF. CDR3 nucleotides: TGTGCCATCAGTGAGGCCAGGGCTACCGGGGAGCTGTTTTTT. This sequence joins TRBV10-3 and TRBJ2-2; possible D gene TRBD1, 5 bases. This CDR3 has 14 residues. Germline V gives CDR1 ENHRY, CDR2 SYGVKD. V shed 2 bases and J shed 5 bases, with 9 bases lying between them.

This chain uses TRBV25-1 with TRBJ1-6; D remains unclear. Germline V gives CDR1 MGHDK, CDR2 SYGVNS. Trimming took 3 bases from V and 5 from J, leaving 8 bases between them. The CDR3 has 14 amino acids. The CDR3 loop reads CASSDLRNNSPLHF. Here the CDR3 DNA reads TGTGCCAGCAGTGACCTGAGAAATAATTCACCCCTCCACTTT.

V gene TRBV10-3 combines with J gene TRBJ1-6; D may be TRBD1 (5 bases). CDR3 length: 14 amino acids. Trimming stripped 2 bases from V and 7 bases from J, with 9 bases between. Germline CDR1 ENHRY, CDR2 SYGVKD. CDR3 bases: TGTGCCATCAGTGAGGGGGCGCGGAATTCACCCCTCCACTTT. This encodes CAISEGARNSPLHF.

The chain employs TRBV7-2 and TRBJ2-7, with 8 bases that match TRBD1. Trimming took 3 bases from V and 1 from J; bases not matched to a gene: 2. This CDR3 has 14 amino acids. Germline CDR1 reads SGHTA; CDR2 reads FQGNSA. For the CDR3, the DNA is TGTGCCAGCAGCTTTTGGACAGGGTCCTACGAGCAGTACTTC. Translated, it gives CASSFWTGSYEQYF.

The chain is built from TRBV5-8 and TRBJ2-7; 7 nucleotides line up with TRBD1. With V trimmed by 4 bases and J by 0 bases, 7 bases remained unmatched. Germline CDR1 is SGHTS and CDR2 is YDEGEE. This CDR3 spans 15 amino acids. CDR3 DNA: TGTGCCAGCAGCCTGGGGACAGCCAACTCCTACGAGCAGTACTTC. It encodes CASSLGTANSYEQYF.

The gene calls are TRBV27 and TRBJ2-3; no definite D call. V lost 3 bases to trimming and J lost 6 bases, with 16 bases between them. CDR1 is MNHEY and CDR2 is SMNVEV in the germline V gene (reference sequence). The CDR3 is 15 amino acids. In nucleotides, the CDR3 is TGTGCCAGCAGTTTTTCGACGGCGGCCCGGGATACGCAGTATTTT. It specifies CASSFSTAARDTQYF.

The CDR3 reads CASSPGQGGEKLFF. CDR3 bases: TGTGCCAGCAGCCCGGGACAGGGGGGGGAAAAACTGTTTTTT. The V call is TRBV9, the J call TRBJ1-4, with 11 positions matching TRBD1. In germline, CDR1 is SGDLS, CDR2 YYNGEE. CDR3 length: 14 residues. V was pared by 4 bases and J by 8 bases, with 4 bases of the junction left unmatched.

The CDR3 loop is CASIELWAGGPTDTQYF. The CDR3 DNA follows: TGTGCCAGCATCGAACTCTGGGCGGGGGGGCCGACAGATACGCAGTATTTT. The chain links TRBV7-9 to TRBJ2-3; 9 nucleotides line up with TRBD2. There are 17 residues in the CDR3. With V trimmed by 7 bases and J by 3 bases, 14 bases remained unmatched. Germline V gene lookup returns CDR1 SEHNR and CDR2 FQNEAQ (reference sequence).

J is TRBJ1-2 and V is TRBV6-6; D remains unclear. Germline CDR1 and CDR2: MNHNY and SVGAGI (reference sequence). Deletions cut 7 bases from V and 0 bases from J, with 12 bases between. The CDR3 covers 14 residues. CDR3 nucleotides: TGTGCCAGCACCTCGGCGGGAACTAACTATGGCTACACCTTC. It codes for CASTSAGTNYGYTF.

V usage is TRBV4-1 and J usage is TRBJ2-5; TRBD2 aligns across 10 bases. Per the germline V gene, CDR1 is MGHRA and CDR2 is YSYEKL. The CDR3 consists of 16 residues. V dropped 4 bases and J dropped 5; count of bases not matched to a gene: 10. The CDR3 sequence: CASSLSIAGGMETQYF. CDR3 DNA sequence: TGCGCCAGCAGCCTCTCCATAGCGGGGGGCATGGAGACCCAGTACTTC.

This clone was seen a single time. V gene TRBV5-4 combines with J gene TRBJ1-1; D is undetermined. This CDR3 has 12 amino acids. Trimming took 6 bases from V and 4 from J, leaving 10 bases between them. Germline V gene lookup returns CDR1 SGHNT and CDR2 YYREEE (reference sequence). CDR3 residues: CASKAPTTEAFF. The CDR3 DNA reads TGTGCCAGCAAAGCGCCAACCACTGAAGCTTTCTTT.

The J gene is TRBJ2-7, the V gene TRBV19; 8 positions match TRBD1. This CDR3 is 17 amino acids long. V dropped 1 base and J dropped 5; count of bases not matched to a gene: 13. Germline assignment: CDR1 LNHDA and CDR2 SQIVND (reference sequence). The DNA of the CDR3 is TGTGCCAGTAGTATAGGGTGGGAGACAGGGGTACCGGACGAGCAGTACTTC. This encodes CASSIGWETGVPDEQYF.

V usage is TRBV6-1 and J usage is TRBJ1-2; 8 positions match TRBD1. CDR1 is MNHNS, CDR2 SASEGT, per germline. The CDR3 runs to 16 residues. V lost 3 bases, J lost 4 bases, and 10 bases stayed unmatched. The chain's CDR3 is CASSDQGANRGYGYTF. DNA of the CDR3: TGTGCCAGCAGTGATCAGGGGGCTAACAGGGGCTATGGCTACACCTTC.

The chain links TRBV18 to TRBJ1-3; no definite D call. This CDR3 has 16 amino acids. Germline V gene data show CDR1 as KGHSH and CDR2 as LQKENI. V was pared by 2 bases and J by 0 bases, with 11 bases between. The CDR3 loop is CASSPMGGISGNTIYF. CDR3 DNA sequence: TGTGCCAGCTCACCAATGGGAGGGATCTCTGGAAACACCATATATTTT.

This CDR3 reads CASRRGDVTDTQYF. CDR3 nucleotide sequence: TGTGCCAGCAGGCGGGGGGATGTAACAGATACGCAGTATTTT. The chain links TRBV6-5 to TRBJ2-3; 8 bases are a match to TRBD2. Germline CDR1 reads MNHEY; CDR2 reads SVGAGI. Unmatched junction bases numbered 5, after V lost 6 bases and J lost 3 bases. The CDR3 has 14 residues.